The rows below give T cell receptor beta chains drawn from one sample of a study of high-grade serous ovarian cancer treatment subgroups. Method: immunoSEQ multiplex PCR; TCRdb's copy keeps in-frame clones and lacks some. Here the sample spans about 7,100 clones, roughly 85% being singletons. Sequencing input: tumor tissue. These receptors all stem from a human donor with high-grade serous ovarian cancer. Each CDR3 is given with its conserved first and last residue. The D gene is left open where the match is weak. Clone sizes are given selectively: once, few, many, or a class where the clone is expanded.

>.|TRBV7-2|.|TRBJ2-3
TGTGCCAGCAGCTTAGGAGTGGGCACAGATACGCAGTATTTT
CASSLGVGTDTQYF
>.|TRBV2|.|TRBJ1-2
TGTGCCAGCTCCCCCCTCGGGGTGGAAAACTATGGCTACACCTTC
CASSPLGVENYGYTF
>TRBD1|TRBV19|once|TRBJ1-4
TGTGCCAGTAGTACGACAGGGGGTGGTGAAAAACTGTTTTTT
CASSTTGGGEKLFF
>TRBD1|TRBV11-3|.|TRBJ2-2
TGTGCCAGCAGCCCCGGGACAGGGAACACCGGGGAGCTGTTTTTT
CASSPGTGNTGELFF
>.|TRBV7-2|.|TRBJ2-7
TGTGCCAGCAGCTTAGTGGGCCAACCCTACGAGCAGTACTTC
CASSLVGQPYEQYF
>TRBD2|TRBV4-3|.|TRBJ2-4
TGCGCCAGCAGCCAAGATCCCGCTAGCGGGGTGAACATTCAGTACTTC
CASSQDPASGVNIQYF
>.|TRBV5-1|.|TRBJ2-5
TGCGCCAGCAGCAGTGACCCAGGGGCCCAAGAGACCCAGTACTTC
CASSSDPGAQETQYF
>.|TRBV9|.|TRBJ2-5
TGTGCCAGCAGCCCCCCGGGCGGAGAGACCCAGTACTTC
CASSPPGGETQYF
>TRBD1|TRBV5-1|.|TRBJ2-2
TGCGCCAGCAGCCCAGGGGACAGGGGAAGCGGGGAGCTGTTTTTT
CASSPGDRGSGELFF
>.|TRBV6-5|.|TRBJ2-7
TGTGCCAGCAGTTACTCCCGTACAAGTCGCTACGAGCAGTACTTC
CASSYSRTSRYEQYF
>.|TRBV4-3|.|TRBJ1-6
TGCGCCAGCAGCCAAGATAGACGGGCCTATAATTCACCCCTCCACTTT
CASSQDRRAYNSPLHF